The clone carrying this T cell receptor (beta chain) was counted between two and nine times. Its antigen is still unknown. Trimming removed 0 bases at V and 1 base at J, with 7 bases between. The CDR3 totals 14 residues. Germline values: CDR1 SGDLS, CDR2 YYNGEE. This entry belongs to a study of beta chain features in type 1 diabetes. Findings of the study overall: For Type 1 diabetes patients, all four CD4+ subsets carried TCRB CDR3s that were moderately but significantly shorter. A closer apparent resemblance between naive, central memory and Treg TCRB repertoires was seen in patients than in healthy donors.

Heparinised blood was drawn once per donor, averaging roughly 110 mL. The study reverse transcribed the entire isolated RNA, so it sequenced expressed TCRB transcripts. Data came from immunoSEQ multiplex PCR; TCRdb stores just in-frame clones and leaves some out. Among roughly 330,000 clones listed, roughly 13% were seen once. This chain connects TRBV9 to TRBJ1-1; unclear D gene. The receptor's source is a woman aged 18-29 years with type 1 diabetes. Material for sequencing was naive CD4+ T cells from blood. The CDR3 DNA reads as TGTGCCAGCAGCGTAGGAGCGGAGAACACTGAAGCTTTCTTT. It yields the protein CASSVGAENTEAFF.